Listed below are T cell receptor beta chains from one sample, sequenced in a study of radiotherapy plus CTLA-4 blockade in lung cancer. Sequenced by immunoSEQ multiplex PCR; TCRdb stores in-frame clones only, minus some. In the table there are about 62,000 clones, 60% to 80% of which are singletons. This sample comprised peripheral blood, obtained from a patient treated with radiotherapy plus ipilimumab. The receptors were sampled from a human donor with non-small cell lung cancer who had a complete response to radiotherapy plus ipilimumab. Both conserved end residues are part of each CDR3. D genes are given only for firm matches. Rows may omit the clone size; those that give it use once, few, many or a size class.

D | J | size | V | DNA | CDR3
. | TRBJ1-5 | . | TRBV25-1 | TGTGCCGACTACCTCGGCAGTCGCCAGCATTTT | CADYLGSRQHF
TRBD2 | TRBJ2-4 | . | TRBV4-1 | TGCGCCAGCAGCCAAGGGGGGGGAGGGACGGGAGGAAACATTCAGTACTTC | CASSQGGGGTGGNIQYF
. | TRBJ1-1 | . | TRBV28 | TGTGCCAGCAGTTTAGGGCGATACACTGAAGCTTTCTTT | CASSLGRYTEAFF
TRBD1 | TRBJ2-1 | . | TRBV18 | TGTGCCAGCTCACCGGGACAGCACAATGAGCAGTTCTTC | CASSPGQHNEQFF
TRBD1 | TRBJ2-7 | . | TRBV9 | TGTGCCAGCAGCGTAGATATGGACAGGGGTGGCGAGCAGTACTTC | CASSVDMDRGGEQYF
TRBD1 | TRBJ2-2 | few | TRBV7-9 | TGTGCCAGCAGCATCGGACAGGGATCGACCGGGGAGCTGTTTTTT | CASSIGQGSTGELFF
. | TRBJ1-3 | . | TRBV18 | TGTGCCAGCTCACCTCAGGACAGTGTCTCTGGAAACACCATATATTTT | CASSPQDSVSGNTIYF
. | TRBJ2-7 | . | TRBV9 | TGTGCCAGCAGCGCAGGGTACGAGCAGTACTTC | CASSAGYEQYF
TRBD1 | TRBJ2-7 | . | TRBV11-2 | TGTGCCAGCAGCTTAGCAGGGACAGGGGCCTACGAGCAGTACTTC | CASSLAGTGAYEQYF
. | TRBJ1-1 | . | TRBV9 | TGTGCCAGCAAGGGCAGGGGGAACACTGAAGCTTTCTTT | CASKGRGNTEAFF
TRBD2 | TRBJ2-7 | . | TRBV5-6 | TGTGCCAGCAGCTTCAGAGGACTAGCGGCCAACGAGCAGTACTTC | CASSFRGLAANEQYF
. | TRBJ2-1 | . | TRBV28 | TGTGCCAGCAAGGCGTTGGCTAGCGTATTAGTTGGGAGGAATGAGCAGTTCTTC | CASKALASVLVGRNEQFF
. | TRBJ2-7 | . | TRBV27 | TGTGCCAGCAGTTTTTTGGGACTGGGTACCTACGAGCAGTACTTC | CASSFLGLGTYEQYF
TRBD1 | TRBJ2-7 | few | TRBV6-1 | TGTGCCAGCAGAACTCCGGGACAGGGGGCAGAGCAGTACTTC | CASRTPGQGAEQYF
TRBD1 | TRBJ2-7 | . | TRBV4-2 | TGTGCCAGCAGCCAACCCGGACAGGGGGACTACGAGCAGTACTTC | CASSQPGQGDYEQYF
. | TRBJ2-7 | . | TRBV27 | TGTGCCAGCAGTTTAGTGGGCCCTGGCGAGCAGTACTTC | CASSLVGPGEQYF
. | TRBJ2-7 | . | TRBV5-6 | TGTGCCAGCAGCTTGGTAGGGACACAATCCTACGAGCAGTACTTC | CASSLVGTQSYEQYF
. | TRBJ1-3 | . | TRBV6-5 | TGTGCCAGCAGTTACAGGCGACAGGCTGGAAACACCATATATTTT | CASSYRRQAGNTIYF
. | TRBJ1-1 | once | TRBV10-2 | TGCGCCAGCAGTGAGGGTGGGCAGATGAACACTGAAGCTTTCTTT | CASSEGGQMNTEAFF
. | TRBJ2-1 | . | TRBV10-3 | TGTGCCATCCATGAGATATCGGAGTCCGGTGGCGGGACAGCCTTTAATGAGCAGTTCTTC | CAIHEISESGGGTAFNEQFF
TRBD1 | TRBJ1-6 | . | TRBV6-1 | TGTGCCAGCAGTGGGGACAGGGGGGATACCTTGTTCTATAATTCACCCCTCCACTTT | CASSGDRGDTLFYNSPLHF
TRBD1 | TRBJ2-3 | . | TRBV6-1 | TGTGCCAGCAGTGCTGACAGGGACACAGATACGCAGTATTTT | CASSADRDTDTQYF
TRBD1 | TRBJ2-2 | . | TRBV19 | TGTGCCAGTAGTAAAGACAGGGTCAACACCGGGGAGCTGTTTTTT | CASSKDRVNTGELFF
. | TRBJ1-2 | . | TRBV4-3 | TGCGCCAGCAGCCAAGATCGGGGGGAAGGAAATAACTATGGCTACACCTTC | CASSQDRGEGNNYGYTF
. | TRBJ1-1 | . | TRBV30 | TGTGCCTGGAGTGTACGGGAAAACGAAGCTTTCTTT | CAWSVRENEAFF
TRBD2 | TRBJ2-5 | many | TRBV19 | TGTGCCAGTAGTATAGGAAATAGCGGGGGCACCCAGGCCCAGTACTTC | CASSIGNSGGTQAQYF
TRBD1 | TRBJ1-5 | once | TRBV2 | TGTGCCAGCAGTATACAGGGGTATCAGCCCCAGCATTTT | CASSIQGYQPQHF
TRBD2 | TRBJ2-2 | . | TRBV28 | TGTGCCAGCAGTCCCTTGGGGAGGGCCACCGGGGAGCTGTTTTTT | CASSPLGRATGELFF
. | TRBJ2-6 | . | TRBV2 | TGTGCCAGCAGTGAGGGGCAAAAAGGGGCCAACGTCCTGACTTTC | CASSEGQKGANVLTF
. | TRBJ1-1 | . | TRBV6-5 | TGTGCCAGCAGTTACTCGTCGCACAGGTTGAACACTGAAGCTTTCTTT | CASSYSSHRLNTEAFF
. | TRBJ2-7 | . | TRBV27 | TGTGCCAGCAGTCCCCAGGACAGAGCCTACGAGCAGTACTTC | CASSPQDRAYEQYF
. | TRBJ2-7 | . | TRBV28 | TGTGCCAGCAGTTTACGGAGAGAGCAGTACTTC | CASSLRREQYF
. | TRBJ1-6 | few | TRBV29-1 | TGCAGCGTTCAGTACAGGAGGGATTCACCCCTCCACTTT | CSVQYRRDSPLHF
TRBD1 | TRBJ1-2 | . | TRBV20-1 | TGCAGTGCTAGGGTTCTAGGGCAGGGGGGATTC | CSARVLGQGGF
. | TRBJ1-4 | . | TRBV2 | TGTGCCAGCAGTATGCAGGGGTCAACTAATGAAAAACTGTTTTTT | CASSMQGSTNEKLFF
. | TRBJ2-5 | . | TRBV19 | TGTGCCAGCGTAGGTCGGCAGGGCCAGTACTTC | CASVGRQGQYF
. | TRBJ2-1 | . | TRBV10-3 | TGTGCCATCAGTCCTAGTAATGAGCAGTTCTTC | CAISPSNEQFF
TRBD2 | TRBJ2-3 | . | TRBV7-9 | TGTGCCAGCAGCCTATATAAGGGGAGGGCATTGGATGGAGATACGCAGTATTTT | CASSLYKGRALDGDTQYF
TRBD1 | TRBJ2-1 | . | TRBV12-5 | TGTGCTAGTGGTTTGTCTCGGGGGACAGGTCTTTACAATGAGCAGTTCTTC | CASGLSRGTGLYNEQFF
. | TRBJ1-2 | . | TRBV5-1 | TGCGCCAGCAGCTCCGCACCGAACAGTGATCGCTATGGCTACACCTTC | CASSSAPNSDRYGYTF
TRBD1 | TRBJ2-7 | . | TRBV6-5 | TGTGCCAGCAGGTTGGGACAGGGAGGCGCCTACGAGCAGTACTTC | CASRLGQGGAYEQYF
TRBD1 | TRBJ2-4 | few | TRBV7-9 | TGTGCCAGCAGTCCTATGACAGGGCCCAAAAGCATTCAGTACTTC | CASSPMTGPKSIQYF
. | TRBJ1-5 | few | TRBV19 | TGTGCCAGTAGTAGGGAGGCGTTGAGCAATCAGCCCCAGCATTTT | CASSREALSNQPQHF
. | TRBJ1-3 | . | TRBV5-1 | TGCGCCAGCGGAAGGGGCAGGGGCTCTGGAAACACCATATATTTT | CASGRGRGSGNTIYF
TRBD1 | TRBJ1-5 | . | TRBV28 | TGTGCCGCCTCGGGACAGGGGGGCCTCAAGGGCAATCAGCCCCAGCATTTT | CAASGQGGLKGNQPQHF
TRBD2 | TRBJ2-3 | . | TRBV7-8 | TGTGCCAGCAGCTCGACTAGCCCAGATACGCAGTATTTT | CASSSTSPDTQYF
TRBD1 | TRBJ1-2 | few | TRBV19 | TGTGCCAGTAGTCTGACAGGGCTTAACTATGGCTACACCTTC | CASSLTGLNYGYTF
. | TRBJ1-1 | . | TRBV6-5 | TGTGCCAGCAGTTACCAACAGAGCCTCTACGCTGAAGCTTTCTTT | CASSYQQSLYAEAFF
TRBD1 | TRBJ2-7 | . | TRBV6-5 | TGTGCCAGCAGGGCGGGACAGGGTTTTTACGAGCAGTACTTC | CASRAGQGFYEQYF
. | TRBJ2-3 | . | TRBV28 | TGTGCCAGCAGTAAGCGATCCCGCACAGATACGCAGTATTTT | CASSKRSRTDTQYF
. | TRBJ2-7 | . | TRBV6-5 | TGTGCCAGCAGTTACTCGAGACAGACCCACTCCTACGAGCAGTACTTC | CASSYSRQTHSYEQYF
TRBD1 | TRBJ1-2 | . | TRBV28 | TGTGCCAGTGGAACGGCAGGGGGCCCCGCTAACTATGGCTACACCTTC | CASGTAGGPANYGYTF
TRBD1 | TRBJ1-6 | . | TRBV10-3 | TGTGCCATCAGTGAGTCAGACAGGGGTGCATATAATTCACCCCTCCACTTT | CAISESDRGAYNSPLHF
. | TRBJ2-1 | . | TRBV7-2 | TGTGCCAGCAGCTTAGTGTCCCTCCGCGGCCCTAATGAGCAGTTCTTC | CASSLVSLRGPNEQFF
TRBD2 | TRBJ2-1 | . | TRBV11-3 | TGTGCCAGCAGCTTAGATAGCGGGAGTTCCTACAATGAGCAGTTCTTC | CASSLDSGSSYNEQFF